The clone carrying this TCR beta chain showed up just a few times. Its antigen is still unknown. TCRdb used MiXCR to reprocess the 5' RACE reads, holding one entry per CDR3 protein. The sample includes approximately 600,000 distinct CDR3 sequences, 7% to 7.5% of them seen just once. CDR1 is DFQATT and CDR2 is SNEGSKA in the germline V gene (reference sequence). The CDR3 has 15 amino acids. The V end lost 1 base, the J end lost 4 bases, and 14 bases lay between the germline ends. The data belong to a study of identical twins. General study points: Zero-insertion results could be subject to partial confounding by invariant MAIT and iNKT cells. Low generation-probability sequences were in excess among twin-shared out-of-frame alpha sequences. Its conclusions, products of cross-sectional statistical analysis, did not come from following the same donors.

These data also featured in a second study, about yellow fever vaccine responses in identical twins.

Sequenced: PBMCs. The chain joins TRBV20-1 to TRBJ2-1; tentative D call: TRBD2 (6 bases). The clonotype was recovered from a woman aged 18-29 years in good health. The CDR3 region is CSARGGLTSYNEQFF. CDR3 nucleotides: TGCAGTGCTAGAGGGGGACTGACCTCATACAATGAGCAGTTCTTC.